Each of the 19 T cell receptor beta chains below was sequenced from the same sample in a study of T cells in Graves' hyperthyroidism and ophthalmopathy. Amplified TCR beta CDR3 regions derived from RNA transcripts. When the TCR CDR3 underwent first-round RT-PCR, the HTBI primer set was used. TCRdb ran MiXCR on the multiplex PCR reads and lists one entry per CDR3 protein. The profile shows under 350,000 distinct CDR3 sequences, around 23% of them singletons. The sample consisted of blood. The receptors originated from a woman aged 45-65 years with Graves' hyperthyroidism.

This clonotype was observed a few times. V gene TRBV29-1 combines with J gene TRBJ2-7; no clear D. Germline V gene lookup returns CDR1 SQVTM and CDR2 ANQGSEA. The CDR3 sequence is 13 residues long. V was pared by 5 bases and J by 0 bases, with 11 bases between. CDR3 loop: CSVSAFNSYEQYF. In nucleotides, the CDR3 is TGCAGCGTTTCTGCCTTCAACTCCTACGAGCAGTACTTC.

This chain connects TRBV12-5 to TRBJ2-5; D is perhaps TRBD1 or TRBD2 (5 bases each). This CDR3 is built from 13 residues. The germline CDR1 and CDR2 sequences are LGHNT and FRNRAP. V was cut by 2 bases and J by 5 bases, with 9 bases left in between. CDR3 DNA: TGTGCTAGTGGTTTGTGGGGGTTGGAGACCCAGTACTTC. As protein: CASGLWGLETQYF.

CDR3 amino acids: CASQGYSNQPQHF. For the CDR3, the DNA is TGTGCCAGCCAGGGGTATAGCAATCAGCCCCAGCATTTT. The rearrangement joins TRBV7-2 to TRBJ1-5; possibly TRBD1 for D (6 bases). The ends were cut back, 8 bases at V and 0 bases at J, with 8 bases in the middle. CDR1 and CDR2 from the germline V gene are SGHTA and FQGNSA. This CDR3 region has 13 residues. Variable domain in full (rest from reference TRBV7-2 and TRBJ1-5): GAGVSQSPSNKVTEKGKDVELRCDPISGHTALYWYRQSLGQGLEFLIYFQGNSAPDKSGLPSDRFSAERTGGSVSTLTIQRTQQEDSAVYLCASQGYSNQPQHFGDGTRLSIL.

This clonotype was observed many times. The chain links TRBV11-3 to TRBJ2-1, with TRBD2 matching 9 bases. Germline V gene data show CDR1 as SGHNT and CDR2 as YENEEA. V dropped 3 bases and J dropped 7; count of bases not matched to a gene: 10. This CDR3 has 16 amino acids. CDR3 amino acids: CASSFFKTSGENEQFF. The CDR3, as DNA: TGTGCCAGCAGCTTTTTCAAGACTAGCGGAGAGAATGAGCAGTTCTTC. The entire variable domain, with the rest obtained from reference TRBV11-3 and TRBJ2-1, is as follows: EAGVVQSPRYKIIEKKQPVAFWCNPISGHNTLYWYLQNLGQGPELLIRYENEEAVDDSQLPKDRFSAERLKGVDSTLKIQPAELGDSAVYLCASSFFKTSGENEQFFGPGTRLTVL.

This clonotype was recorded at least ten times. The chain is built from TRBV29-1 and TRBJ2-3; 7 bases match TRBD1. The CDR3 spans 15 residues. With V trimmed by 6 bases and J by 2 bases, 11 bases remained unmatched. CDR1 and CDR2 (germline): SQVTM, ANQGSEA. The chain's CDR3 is CSVRQTGMDTDTQYF. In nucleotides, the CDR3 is TGCAGCGTAAGGCAGACAGGGATGGACACAGATACGCAGTATTTT.

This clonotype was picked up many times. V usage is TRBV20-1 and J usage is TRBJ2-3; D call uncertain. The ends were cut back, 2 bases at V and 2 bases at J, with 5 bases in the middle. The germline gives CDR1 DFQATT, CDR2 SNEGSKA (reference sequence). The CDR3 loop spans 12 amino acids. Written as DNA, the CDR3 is TGCAGTGCTAGACTCACCACAGATACGCAGTATTTT. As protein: CSARLTTDTQYF.

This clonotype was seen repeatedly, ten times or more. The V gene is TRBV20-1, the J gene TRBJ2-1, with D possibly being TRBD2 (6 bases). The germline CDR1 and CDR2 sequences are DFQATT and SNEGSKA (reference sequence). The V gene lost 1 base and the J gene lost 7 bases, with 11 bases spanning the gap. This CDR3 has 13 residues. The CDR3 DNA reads TGCAGTGCTAGAGGCCCACTAGCTAATGAGCAGTTCTTC. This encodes CSARGPLANEQFF.

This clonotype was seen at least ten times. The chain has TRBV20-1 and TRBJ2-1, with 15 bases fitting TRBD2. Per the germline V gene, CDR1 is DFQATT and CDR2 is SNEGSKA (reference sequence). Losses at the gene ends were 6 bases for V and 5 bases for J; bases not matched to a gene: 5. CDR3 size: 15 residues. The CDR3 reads CSAPGLAGGNNEQFF. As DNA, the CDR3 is TGCAGTGCGCCGGGACTAGCGGGAGGTAACAATGAGCAGTTCTTC.

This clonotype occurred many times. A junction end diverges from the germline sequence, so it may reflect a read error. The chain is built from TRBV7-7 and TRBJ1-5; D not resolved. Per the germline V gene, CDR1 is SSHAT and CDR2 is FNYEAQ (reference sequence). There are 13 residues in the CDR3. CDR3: CASSQRPGQPQHF. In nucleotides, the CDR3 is TGTGCTAGCAGCCAGAGGCCGGGTCAGCCCCAGCATTTT.

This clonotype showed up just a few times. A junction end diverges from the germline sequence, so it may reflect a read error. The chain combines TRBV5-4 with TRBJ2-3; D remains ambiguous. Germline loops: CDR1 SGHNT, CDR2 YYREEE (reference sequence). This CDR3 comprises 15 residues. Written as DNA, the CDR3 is TGTGCCAGTAGCTTGTACCCACCCCCTGGGGATACGCAGTATTTT. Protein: CASSLYPPPGDTQYF.

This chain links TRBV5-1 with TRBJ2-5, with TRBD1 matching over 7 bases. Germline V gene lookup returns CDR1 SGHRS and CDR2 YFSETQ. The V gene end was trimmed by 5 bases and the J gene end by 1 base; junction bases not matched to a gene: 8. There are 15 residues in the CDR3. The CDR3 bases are TGCGCCAGCAGTAACCTCGGGACAGCCCAAGAGACCCAGTACTTC. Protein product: CASSNLGTAQETQYF.

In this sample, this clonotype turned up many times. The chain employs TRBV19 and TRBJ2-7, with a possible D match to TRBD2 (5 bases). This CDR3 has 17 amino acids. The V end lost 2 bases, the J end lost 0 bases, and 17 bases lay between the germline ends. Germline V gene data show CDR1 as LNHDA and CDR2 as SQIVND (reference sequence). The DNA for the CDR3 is TGTGCCAGTAGTATACGTCCTAGCTCCGTGAGCTCCTACGAGCAGTACTTC. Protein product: CASSIRPSSVSSYEQYF.

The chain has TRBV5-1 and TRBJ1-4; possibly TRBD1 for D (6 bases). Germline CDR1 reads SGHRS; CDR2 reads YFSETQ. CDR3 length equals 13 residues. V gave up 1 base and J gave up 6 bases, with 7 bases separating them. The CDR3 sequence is CASSLTGYEKLFF. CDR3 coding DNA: TGCGCCAGCAGCTTGACAGGGTATGAAAAACTGTTTTTT.

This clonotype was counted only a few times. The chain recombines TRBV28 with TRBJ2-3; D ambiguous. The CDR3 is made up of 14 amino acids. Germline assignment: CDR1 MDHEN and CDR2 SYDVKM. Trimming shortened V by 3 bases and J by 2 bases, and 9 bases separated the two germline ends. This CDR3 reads CASSFGSITDTQYF. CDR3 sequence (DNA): TGTGCCAGCAGTTTCGGCAGTATCACAGATACGCAGTATTTT.

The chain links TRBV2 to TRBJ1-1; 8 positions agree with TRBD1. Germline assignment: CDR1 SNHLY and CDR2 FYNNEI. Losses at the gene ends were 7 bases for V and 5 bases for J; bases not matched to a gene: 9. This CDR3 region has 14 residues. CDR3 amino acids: CASISTGVGTEAFF. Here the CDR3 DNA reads TGTGCCAGCATATCGACAGGGGTAGGGACTGAAGCTTTCTTT.

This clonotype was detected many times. The CDR3 DNA is TGTGCCAGCAGCCAAGGGGGAGGGCCGAGCTCCTACGAGCAGTACTTC. Translating gives CASSQGGGPSSYEQYF. The rearrangement uses TRBV3-1 and TRBJ2-7, with TRBD2 identical over 7 bases. There are 16 residues in the CDR3. CDR1 and CDR2 (germline): LGHDT, YNNKEL (reference sequence). V shed 1 base and J 0 bases; nucleotides not matched to a gene: 6.

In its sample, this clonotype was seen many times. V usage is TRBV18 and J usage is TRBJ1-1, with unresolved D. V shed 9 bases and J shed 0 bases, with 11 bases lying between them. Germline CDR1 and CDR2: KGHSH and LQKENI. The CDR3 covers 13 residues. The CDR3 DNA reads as TGTGCCAGTACCATAAAGGTGAACACTGAAGCTTTCTTT. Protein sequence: CASTIKVNTEAFF.

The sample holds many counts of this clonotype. The CDR3 DNA is TGTGCCAGCTCACCCAGAACGACCGGGCAGTATTTT. It encodes CASSPRTTGQYF. This chain connects TRBV18 to TRBJ2-3; D gene unclear. The V gene's germline CDR1 is KGHSH and CDR2 LQKENI. Between the trimmed V and J ends, which lost 3 bases and 11 bases, there was a span of 12 bases. This CDR3 is built from 12 residues.

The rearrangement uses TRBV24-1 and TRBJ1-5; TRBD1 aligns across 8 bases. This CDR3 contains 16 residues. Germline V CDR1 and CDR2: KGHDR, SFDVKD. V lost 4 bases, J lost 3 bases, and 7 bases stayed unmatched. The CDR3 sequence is CATSDAGTGLNQPQHF. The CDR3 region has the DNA TGTGCCACCAGTGACGCCGGGACAGGCCTCAATCAGCCCCAGCATTTT.